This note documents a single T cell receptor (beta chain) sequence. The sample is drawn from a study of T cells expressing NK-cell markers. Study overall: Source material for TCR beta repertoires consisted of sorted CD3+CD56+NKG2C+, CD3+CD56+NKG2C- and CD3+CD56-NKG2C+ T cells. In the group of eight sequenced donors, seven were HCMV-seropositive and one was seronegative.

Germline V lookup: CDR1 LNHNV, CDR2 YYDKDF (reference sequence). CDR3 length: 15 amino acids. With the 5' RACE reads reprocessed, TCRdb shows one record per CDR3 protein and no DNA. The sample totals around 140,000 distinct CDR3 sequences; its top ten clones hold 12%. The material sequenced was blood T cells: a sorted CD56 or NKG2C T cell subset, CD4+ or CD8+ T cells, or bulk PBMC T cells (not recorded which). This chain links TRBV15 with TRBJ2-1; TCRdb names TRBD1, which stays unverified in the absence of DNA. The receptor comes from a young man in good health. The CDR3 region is CATSSRLLGNNEQFF.